The 4 T cell receptor beta chains reported below all come from one sample, sequenced in a study of T cell repertoires in cytomegalovirus infection. TCRdb itself ran the reads through MiXCR, one entry per CDR3 protein. The sample lists about 320,000 distinct CDR3 sequences; more than 8% were seen once. Sequencing used PBMCs. These receptors were taken from a human donor in good health (CMV status not recorded). Some clones in this sample may be carry-over from other donors' samples.

This clonotype came up a few times. The V call is TRBV10-3, the J call TRBJ2-5; D may correspond to TRBD1 or TRBD2 (5 bases each). This CDR3 contains 14 residues. Germline values: CDR1 ENHRY, CDR2 SYGVKD. Trimming cost V 0 bases and J 5 bases, with 10 bases left between them. The DNA for the CDR3 is TGTGCCATCAGTGAGTCTGGGGGAGAGGAGACCCAGTACTTC. This sequence encodes CAISESGGEETQYF.

This chain joins TRBV7-6 and TRBJ1-2; 8 bases are a match to TRBD1. V shed 1 base, J shed 5 bases, and the junction held 9 bases outside the gene matches. Germline V gene lookup returns CDR1 SGHVS and CDR2 FNYEAQ. CDR3 length equals 16 residues. CDR3: CASSLDRGTSQYGYTF. The CDR3 coding sequence is TGTGCCAGCAGCTTAGACAGGGGGACCTCCCAATATGGCTACACCTTC.

This clonotype has ten or more counts. The rearrangement joins TRBV7-2 to TRBJ2-2; no firm D call. The germline V and J ends were trimmed by 3 bases and 4 bases, with 6 bases remaining between them. This CDR3 has 13 amino acids. Germline CDR1 SGHTA, CDR2 FQGNSA. CDR3 region: CASSFDGTGELFF. The CDR3 DNA reads TGTGCCAGCAGCTTCGACGGCACCGGGGAGCTGTTTTTT.

The genes are TRBV20-1 and TRBJ2-3, with D unclear. Deletions cut 3 bases from V and 6 bases from J, with 10 bases between. This CDR3 comprises 12 residues. Germline V gene lookup returns CDR1 DFQATT and CDR2 SNEGSKA (reference sequence). DNA of the CDR3: TGCAGTGCTAGTGGACGCTTGGATACGCAGTATTTT. It translates to CSASGRLDTQYF.